This TCR beta chain was sequenced for a study of shared clonotypes between healthy human individuals. Study overall: Every donor yielded three CD4 naive, three CD4 memory, two CD8 naive and one CD8 memory plate.

CDR1 is SGHRS and CDR2 is YFSETQ in the germline V gene. This CDR3 spans 14 amino acids. The V segment lost 0 bases and the J segment 6 bases; nucleotides outside the gene matches: 4. General study findings and limits: Memory subsets generally showed smaller estimated richness than naive subsets did.

Regarding this clone: Antigen specificity is unknown.

Repertoires were generated with immunoSEQ multiplex PCR, while TCRdb's copy carries only in-frame clones and drops some. The data hold over a million clones, with approximately 72% observed a single time. V is TRBV5-1 and J is TRBJ2-7, with 9 bases fitting TRBD1. The origin of this receptor is a man younger than 35 in good health. Sample: memory CD4+ T cells sorted from blood. Regarding subset: CD45RA-negative fraction. CDR3 loop: CASSLEVTGGEQYF. The CDR3 nucleotides are TGCGCCAGCAGCTTGGAGGTGACAGGGGGCGAGCAGTACTTC.